This record covers a single TCR beta chain. Its specificity is unknown. The data are from a study of Tregs in tolerant kidney transplant recipients. Trimming cost V 4 bases and J 5 bases; bases outside gene matches: 6. The CDR3 loop spans 14 amino acids. The germline CDR1 and CDR2 sequences are SGHNT and YYREEE (reference sequence). Sequencing used immunoSEQ multiplex PCR; TCRdb keeps in-frame clones, though not all of them. The data hold roughly 66,000 clones, with about nine tenths observed a single time. Study-wide results and limits: The small number of patients limits these findings pending further validation.

The rearrangement joins TRBV5-4 to TRBJ2-5, with 9 nucleotides matching TRBD1. The TCR originated in a human donor who received a combined kidney and bone marrow transplant. The source material was CD8+ T cells from blood, sampled before the transplant. CDR3 DNA sequence: TGTGCCAGCAGCCACCGGGACAGGGTTGAGACCCAGTACTTC. Residues: CASSHRDRVETQYF.